These T cell receptor beta chains were read from a single sample in a study of T cells of healthy individuals. TCRdb itself ran the 5' RACE reads through MiXCR, one entry per CDR3 protein. Counted here are just over 40,000 distinct CDR3 sequences, 4% to 5.5% occurring once; the ten biggest clones make up more than 8%. These receptors originate from a human donor in good health. The conserved cysteine and the conserved F or W are not part of the CDR3 here.

v_gene: TRBV2; j_gene: TRBJ2-5; CDR3aa: ASSYLEGETQY
v_gene: TRBV29-1; j_gene: TRBJ2-1; CDR3aa: SVVRLVGNEQF
v_gene: TRBV14; j_gene: TRBJ2-3; CDR3aa: ASSQATQY
v_gene: TRBV12-5; j_gene: TRBJ1-1; CDR3aa: ASGLVLQGAATEAF
v_gene: TRBV6-5; j_gene: TRBJ1-6; CDR3aa: ASSYEGSYNSPLH
v_gene: TRBV19; j_gene: TRBJ2-7; CDR3aa: ASSRGIGTANPYEQY
v_gene: TRBV19; j_gene: TRBJ1-5; CDR3aa: ASSETGQPQH
v_gene: TRBV4-1; j_gene: TRBJ2-1; CDR3aa: ASSPLPGTDNEQF
v_gene: TRBV27; j_gene: TRBJ2-3; CDR3aa: ASSWVATDTQY
v_gene: TRBV20-1; j_gene: TRBJ1-2; CDR3aa: SARDSRGTMAYGYT
v_gene: TRBV20-1; j_gene: TRBJ1-2; CDR3aa: SALTGQGSYGYT
v_gene: TRBV5-6; j_gene: TRBJ1-5; CDR3aa: ASTLRQGNQPQH
v_gene: TRBV4-1; j_gene: TRBJ2-2; CDR3aa: ASSQAKGGHNRGTGELF
v_gene: TRBV9; j_gene: TRBJ2-7; CDR3aa: ASSTTGQSSGEQY
v_gene: TRBV6-5; j_gene: TRBJ1-6; CDR3aa: ASSYSRGRPSYNSPLH
v_gene: TRBV24-1; j_gene: TRBJ2-1; CDR3aa: ATSETEYNEQF
v_gene: TRBV24-1; j_gene: TRBJ1-4; CDR3aa: ATSDSGYEKLF
v_gene: TRBV5-1; j_gene: TRBJ2-5; CDR3aa: ASSPRTGQETQY
v_gene: TRBV7-3; j_gene: TRBJ1-1; CDR3aa: ASSLIWNTEAF
v_gene: TRBV29-1; j_gene: TRBJ2-1; CDR3aa: SAWDRGLYNEQF
v_gene: TRBV5-6; j_gene: TRBJ1-5; CDR3aa: ASSLAGNQPQH
v_gene: TRBV6-5; j_gene: TRBJ2-1; CDR3aa: ASSSGTGDYNEQI
v_gene: TRBV7-2; j_gene: TRBJ2-7; CDR3aa: ASSFSRGGVYEQY
v_gene: TRBV5-1; j_gene: TRBJ2-5; CDR3aa: ASKVASSQETQY
v_gene: TRBV12-3/TRBV12-4; j_gene: TRBJ2-2; CDR3aa: VSSSLRRELF
v_gene: TRBV11-2; j_gene: TRBJ2-3; CDR3aa: ASSSALGQRDYTQY
v_gene: TRBV14; j_gene: TRBJ2-7; CDR3aa: ASSRSPGVLYEQY
v_gene: TRBV6-2/TRBV6-3; j_gene: TRBJ2-1; CDR3aa: ASSAFGTIKSSYNEQF
v_gene: TRBV5-4; j_gene: TRBJ2-3; CDR3aa: ASSLAGSDTQY
v_gene: TRBV12-3/TRBV12-4; j_gene: TRBJ1-1; CDR3aa: ASSPTGFDTEAF
v_gene: TRBV12-3/TRBV12-4; j_gene: TRBJ2-3; CDR3aa: ASSWGGMGTQY
v_gene: TRBV6-2/TRBV6-3; j_gene: TRBJ2-1; CDR3aa: ASSYLGSSYNEQF
v_gene: TRBV30; j_gene: TRBJ1-1; CDR3aa: AWARQGSTEAF
v_gene: TRBV12-3/TRBV12-4; j_gene: TRBJ1-6; CDR3aa: ASSLTANSPLH
v_gene: TRBV2; j_gene: TRBJ1-6; CDR3aa: ASSEAQGARSPLH
v_gene: TRBV30; j_gene: TRBJ1-1; CDR3aa: AWKEGNLPEAF
v_gene: TRBV5-6; j_gene: TRBJ1-1; CDR3aa: ASSFSSRGSTEAF
v_gene: TRBV3-1; j_gene: TRBJ2-1; CDR3aa: ASSQDPRRTYNEQF
v_gene: TRBV5-1; j_gene: TRBJ2-7; CDR3aa: ASSLPGQGYEQY
v_gene: TRBV11-3; j_gene: TRBJ2-2; CDR3aa: ASSLGLAGAPGELF
v_gene: TRBV5-1; j_gene: TRBJ1-1; CDR3aa: ASSETGFTEAF
v_gene: TRBV7-8; j_gene: TRBJ1-1; CDR3aa: ASSSYRVMTRTEAF
v_gene: TRBV12-3/TRBV12-4; j_gene: TRBJ1-1; CDR3aa: ASSGTVDVNTEAF
v_gene: TRBV14; j_gene: TRBJ2-1; CDR3aa: ASSQEAFNEQF
v_gene: TRBV20-1; j_gene: TRBJ2-3; CDR3aa: SDKKTSGGIASTDTQY
v_gene: TRBV4-1; j_gene: TRBJ1-1; CDR3aa: ASSQVLDIEAF
v_gene: TRBV19; j_gene: NA; CDR3aa: ASSIGPSGPNYNEQY
v_gene: TRBV12-3/TRBV12-4; j_gene: TRBJ2-1; CDR3aa: ARSLRARVRREQF
v_gene: TRBV7-2; j_gene: TRBJ2-3; CDR3aa: ASSLGQSTDTQY
v_gene: TRBV6-5; j_gene: TRBJ2-3; CDR3aa: ASIQQGGSTDTQY
v_gene: TRBV18; j_gene: TRBJ1-1; CDR3aa: ASSPGTVNTEAF
v_gene: TRBV6-1; j_gene: TRBJ1-5; CDR3aa: ASDVGDQPQH
v_gene: TRBV5-1; j_gene: TRBJ1-1; CDR3aa: ASSLDPRQGNTEAF
v_gene: TRBV12-3/TRBV12-4; j_gene: TRBJ2-3; CDR3aa: ASSSSGGANLGPSTDTQY
v_gene: TRBV12-3/TRBV12-4; j_gene: TRBJ2-3; CDR3aa: ASSEQGQDTQY
v_gene: TRBV15; j_gene: TRBJ2-1; CDR3aa: ATSSPGGGHNEQF
v_gene: TRBV4-3; j_gene: TRBJ2-3; CDR3aa: ASTARLAGSTDTQY
v_gene: TRBV28; j_gene: TRBJ2-5; CDR3aa: ASSLGFPARQFQETQY